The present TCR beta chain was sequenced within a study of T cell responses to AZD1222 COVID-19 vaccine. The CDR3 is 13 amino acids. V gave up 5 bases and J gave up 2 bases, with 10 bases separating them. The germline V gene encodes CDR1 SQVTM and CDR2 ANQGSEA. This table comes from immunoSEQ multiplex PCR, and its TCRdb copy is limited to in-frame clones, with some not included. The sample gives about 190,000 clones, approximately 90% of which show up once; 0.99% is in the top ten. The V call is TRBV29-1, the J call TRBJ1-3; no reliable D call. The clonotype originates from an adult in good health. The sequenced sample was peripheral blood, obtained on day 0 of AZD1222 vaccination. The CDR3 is CSVSSGTGNTIYF. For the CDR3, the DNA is TGCAGCGTTTCGTCAGGAACTGGAAACACCATATATTTT.